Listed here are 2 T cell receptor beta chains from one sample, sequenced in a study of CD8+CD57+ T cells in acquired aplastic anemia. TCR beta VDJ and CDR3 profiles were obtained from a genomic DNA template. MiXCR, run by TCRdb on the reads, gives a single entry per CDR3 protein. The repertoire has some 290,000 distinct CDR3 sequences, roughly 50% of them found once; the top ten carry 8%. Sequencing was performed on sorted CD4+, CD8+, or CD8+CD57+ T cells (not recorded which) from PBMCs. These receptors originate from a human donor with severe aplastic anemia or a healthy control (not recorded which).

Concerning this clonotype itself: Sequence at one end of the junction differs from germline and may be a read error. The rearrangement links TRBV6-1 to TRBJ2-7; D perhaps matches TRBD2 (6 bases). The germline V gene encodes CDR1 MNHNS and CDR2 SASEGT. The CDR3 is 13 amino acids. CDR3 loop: CASSEVASDPRDF. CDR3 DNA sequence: TGTGCCAGCAGCGAGGTGGCTAGCGACCCGAGGGACTTC.

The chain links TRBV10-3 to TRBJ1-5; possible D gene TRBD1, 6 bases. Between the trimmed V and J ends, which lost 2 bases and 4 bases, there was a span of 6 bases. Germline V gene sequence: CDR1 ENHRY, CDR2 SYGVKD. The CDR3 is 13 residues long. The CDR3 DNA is TGTGCCATCAGTGAGGGACAGAATCAGCCCCAGCATTTT. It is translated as CAISEGQNQPQHF.